Sequencing of this T cell receptor (beta chain) was carried out in a study of T cells in Graves' hyperthyroidism and ophthalmopathy. Amplification yielded TCR beta CDR3 regions, with RNA transcripts as the source. TCR CDR3 regions were first amplified by RT-PCR with HTBI primers. A single record per CDR3 protein comes from TCRdb applying MiXCR to the multiplex PCR reads. The sample comprises hundreds of thousands of distinct CDR3 sequences, approximately 14% of which are singletons, and more than 8.5% rests with the top ten. Whole-study results and caveats: Among thyroid clonotypes expanded above 0.001, most also appeared in blood. In the analysis, a 13 V-J model separated ophthalmopathy from stable hyperthyroidism.

This clonotype was observed many times. Its specificity is unknown. Germline assignment: CDR1 DFQATT and CDR2 SNEGSKA (reference sequence). V lost 6 bases and J lost 9; bases outside the gene matches: 13. CDR3 length equals 16 residues. V is TRBV20-1 and J is TRBJ2-1, with 14 bases that match TRBD2. The sample taken for sequencing was blood. This receptor was taken from a woman younger than 30 with Graves' hyperthyroidism. The CDR3 DNA follows: TGCAGTGCCACCCTGGGGACTAGCGGGAGTGTGGGTGAGCAGTTCTTC. Translated: CSATLGTSGSVGEQFF.